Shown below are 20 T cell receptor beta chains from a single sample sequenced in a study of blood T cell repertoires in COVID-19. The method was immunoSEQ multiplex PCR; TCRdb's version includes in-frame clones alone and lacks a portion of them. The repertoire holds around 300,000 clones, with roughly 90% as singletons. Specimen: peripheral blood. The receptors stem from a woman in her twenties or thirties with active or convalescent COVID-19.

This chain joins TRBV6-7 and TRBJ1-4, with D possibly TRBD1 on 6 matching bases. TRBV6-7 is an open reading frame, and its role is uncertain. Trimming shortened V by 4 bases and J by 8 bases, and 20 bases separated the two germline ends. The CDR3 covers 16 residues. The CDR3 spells CASSSPQGGGEEKLFF. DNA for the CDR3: TGTGCCAGCAGTTCCCCACAGGGTGGTGGAGAAGAAAAACTGTTTTTT.

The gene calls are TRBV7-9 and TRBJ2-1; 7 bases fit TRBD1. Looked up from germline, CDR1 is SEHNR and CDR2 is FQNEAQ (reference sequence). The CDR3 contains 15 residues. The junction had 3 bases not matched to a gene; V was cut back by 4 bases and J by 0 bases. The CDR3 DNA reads TGTGCCAGCAGCTCCAACAGGGGCTCCTACAATGAGCAGTTCTTC. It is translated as CASSSNRGSYNEQFF.

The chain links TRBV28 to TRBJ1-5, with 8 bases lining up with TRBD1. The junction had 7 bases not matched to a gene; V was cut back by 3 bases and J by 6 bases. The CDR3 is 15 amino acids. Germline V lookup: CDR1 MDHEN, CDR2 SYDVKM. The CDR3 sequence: CASSLGRGPGQPQHF. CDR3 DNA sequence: TGTGCCAGCAGTTTGGGCAGGGGGCCTGGTCAGCCCCAGCATTTT.

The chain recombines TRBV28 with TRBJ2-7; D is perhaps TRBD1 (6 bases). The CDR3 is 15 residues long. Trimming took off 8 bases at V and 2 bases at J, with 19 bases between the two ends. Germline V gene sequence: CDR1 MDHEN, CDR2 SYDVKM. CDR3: CASAQPTGRAYEQYF. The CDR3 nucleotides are TGTGCCAGCGCGCAACCGACAGGCAGAGCCTACGAGCAGTACTTC.

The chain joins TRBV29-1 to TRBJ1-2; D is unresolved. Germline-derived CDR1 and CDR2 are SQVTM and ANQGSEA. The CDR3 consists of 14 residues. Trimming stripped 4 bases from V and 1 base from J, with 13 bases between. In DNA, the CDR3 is TGCAGCGTTGCACCCGGGGTGGGTAACTATGGCTACACCTTC. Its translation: CSVAPGVGNYGYTF.

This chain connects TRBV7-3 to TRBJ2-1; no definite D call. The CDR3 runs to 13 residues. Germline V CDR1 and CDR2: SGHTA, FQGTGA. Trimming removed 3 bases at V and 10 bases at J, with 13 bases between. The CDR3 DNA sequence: TGTGCCAGCAGCTTTAGAGGCTCTAGAGAGCAGTTCTTC. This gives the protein CASSFRGSREQFF.

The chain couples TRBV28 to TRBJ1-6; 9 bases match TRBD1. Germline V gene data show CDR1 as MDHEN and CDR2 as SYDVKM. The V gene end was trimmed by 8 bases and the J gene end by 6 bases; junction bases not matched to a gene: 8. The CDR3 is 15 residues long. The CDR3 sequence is CASHRTGAGNSPLHF. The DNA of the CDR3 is TGTGCCAGCCATCGGACAGGGGCTGGTAATTCACCCCTCCACTTT.

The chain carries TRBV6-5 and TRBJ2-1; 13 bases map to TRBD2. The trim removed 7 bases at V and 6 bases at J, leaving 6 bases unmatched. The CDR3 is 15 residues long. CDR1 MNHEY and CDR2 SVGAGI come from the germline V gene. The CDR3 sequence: CASTARTSGGNEQFF. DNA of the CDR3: TGTGCCAGCACCGCCCGGACTAGCGGGGGCAATGAGCAGTTCTTC.

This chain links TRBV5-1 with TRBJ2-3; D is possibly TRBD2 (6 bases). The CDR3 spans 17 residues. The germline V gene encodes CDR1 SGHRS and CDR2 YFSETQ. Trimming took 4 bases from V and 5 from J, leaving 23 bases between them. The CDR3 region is CASSERGGVQGRDTQYF. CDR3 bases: TGCGCCAGCAGCGAGAGGGGCGGGGTGCAGGGAAGAGATACGCAGTATTTT.

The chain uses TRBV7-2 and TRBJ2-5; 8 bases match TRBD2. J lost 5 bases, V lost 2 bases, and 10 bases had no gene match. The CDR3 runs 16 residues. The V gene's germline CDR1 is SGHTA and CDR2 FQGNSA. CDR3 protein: CASSLRGGGTFETQYF. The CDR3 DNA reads TGTGCCAGCAGCTTACGTGGCGGGGGGACTTTTGAGACCCAGTACTTC.

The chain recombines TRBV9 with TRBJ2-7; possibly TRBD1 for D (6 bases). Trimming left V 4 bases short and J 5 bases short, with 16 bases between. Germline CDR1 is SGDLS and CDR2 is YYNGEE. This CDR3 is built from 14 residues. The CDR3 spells CASSPQGPPDEQYF. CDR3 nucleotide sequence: TGTGCCAGCAGCCCACAGGGACCCCCGGACGAGCAGTACTTC.

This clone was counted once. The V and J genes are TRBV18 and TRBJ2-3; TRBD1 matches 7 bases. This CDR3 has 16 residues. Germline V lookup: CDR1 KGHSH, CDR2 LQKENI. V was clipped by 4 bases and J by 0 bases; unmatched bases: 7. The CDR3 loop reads CASSLLSGQSTDTQYF. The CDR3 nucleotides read TGTGCCAGCTCACTACTGTCGGGACAGAGCACAGATACGCAGTATTTT.

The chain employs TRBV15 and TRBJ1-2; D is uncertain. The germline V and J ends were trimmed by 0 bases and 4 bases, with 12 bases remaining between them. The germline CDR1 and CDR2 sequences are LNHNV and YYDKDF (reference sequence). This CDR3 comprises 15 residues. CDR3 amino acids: CATSRDRSFGYGYTF. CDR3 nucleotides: TGTGCCACCAGCAGAGACAGGTCTTTTGGCTATGGCTACACCTTC.

The CDR3 DNA reads as TGTGCCAGTAGTCTCAACAGGGGCTCCTACGAGCAGTACTTC. It specifies CASSLNRGSYEQYF. The V call is TRBV19, the J call TRBJ2-7, with TRBD1 matching 7 bases. The J segment lost 0 bases and the V segment lost 5 bases, leaving 4 bases of the junction unmatched. The CDR3 has 14 residues. Germline loops: CDR1 LNHDA, CDR2 SQIVND (reference sequence).

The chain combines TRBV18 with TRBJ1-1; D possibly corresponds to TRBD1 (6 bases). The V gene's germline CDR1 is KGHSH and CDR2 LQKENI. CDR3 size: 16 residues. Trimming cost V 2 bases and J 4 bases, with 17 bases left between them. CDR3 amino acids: CASSPGGNRVRTEAFF. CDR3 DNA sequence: TGTGCCAGCTCACCAGGTGGTAACAGGGTTCGCACTGAAGCTTTCTTT.

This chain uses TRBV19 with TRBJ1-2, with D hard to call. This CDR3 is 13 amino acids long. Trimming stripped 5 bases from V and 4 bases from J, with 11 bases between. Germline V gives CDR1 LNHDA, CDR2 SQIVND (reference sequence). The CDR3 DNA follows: TGTGCCAGTAGTCGGGAGGGCCGCTATGGCTACACCTTC. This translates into CASSREGRYGYTF.

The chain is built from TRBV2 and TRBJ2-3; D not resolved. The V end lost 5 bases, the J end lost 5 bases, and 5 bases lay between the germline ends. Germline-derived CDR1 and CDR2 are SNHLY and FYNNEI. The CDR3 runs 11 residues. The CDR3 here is CASSRRDTQYF. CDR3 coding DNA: TGTGCCAGCAGTCGGAGAGATACGCAGTATTTT.

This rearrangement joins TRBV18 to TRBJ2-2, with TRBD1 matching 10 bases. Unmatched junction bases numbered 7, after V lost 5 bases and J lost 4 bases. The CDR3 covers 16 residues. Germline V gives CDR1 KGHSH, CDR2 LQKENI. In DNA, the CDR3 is TGTGCCAGCTCATCACGACAGGGGGCTCGCACCGGGGAGCTGTTTTTT. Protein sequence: CASSSRQGARTGELFF. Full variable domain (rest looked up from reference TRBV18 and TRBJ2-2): NAGVMQNPRHLVRRRGQEARLRCSPMKGHSHVYWYRQLPEEGLKFMVYLQKENIIDESGMPKERFSAEFPKEGPSILRIQQVVRGDSAAYFCASSSRQGARTGELFFGEGSRLTVL.

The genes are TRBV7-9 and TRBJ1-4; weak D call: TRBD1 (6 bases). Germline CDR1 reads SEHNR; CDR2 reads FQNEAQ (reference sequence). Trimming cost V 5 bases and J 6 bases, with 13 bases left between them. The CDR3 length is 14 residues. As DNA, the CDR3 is TGTGCCAGCAGCCTCAGGGGTCGGGATGAAAAACTGTTTTTT. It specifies CASSLRGRDEKLFF.

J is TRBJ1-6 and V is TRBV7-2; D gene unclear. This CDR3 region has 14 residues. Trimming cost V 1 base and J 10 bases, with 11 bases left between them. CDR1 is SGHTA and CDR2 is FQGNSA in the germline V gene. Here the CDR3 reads CASSLGGSNSPLHF. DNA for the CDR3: TGTGCCAGCAGCTTAGGCGGATCGAACTCACCCCTCCACTTT.